This T cell receptor beta chain was sequenced during a study of monozygotic twins with inflammatory bowel disease. In regard to this clonotype: Its antigen is unknown.

The germline CDR1 and CDR2 sequences are GTSNPN and SVGIG (reference sequence). CDR3 length: 15 amino acids. No DNA is given; TCRdb re-called the 5' RACE reads and lists each CDR3 protein once. This table lists fewer than 550,000 distinct CDR3 sequences. Study results and caveats: Findings did not support one strong IBD-associated signal or clonotype.

This sequence originates from a human donor with ulcerative colitis or Crohn's disease, or a healthy co-twin of an affected twin (not recorded which). Sequencing was done on a sample of blood. The chain links TRBV30 to TRBJ1-2; TCRdb selects TRBD1, and the lack of DNA leaves this call unchecked. CDR3 loop: CAWSGIRTGDYGYTF.